This TCR beta chain was documented in a study of T cell changes during pregnancy in multiple sclerosis. This CDR3 contains 15 residues. The ends were cut back, 4 bases at V and 6 bases at J, with 14 bases in the middle. The germline gives CDR1 SGHRS, CDR2 YFSETQ. The assay was immunoSEQ multiplex PCR, and TCRdb's table has in-frame clones only and misses some. The sample holds roughly 73,000 clones, more than 80% seen once. The sequence derives from a female donor in good health, enrolled as a control in a pregnancy study. The V and J genes are TRBV5-1 and TRBJ1-6; D may be TRBD1 (6 bases). Material: peripheral blood, obtained in the second trimester of pregnancy. CDR3 in amino acids: CASSPLGDTNSPLHF. Written as DNA, the CDR3 is TGCGCCAGCAGCCCCCTGGGGGACACTAATTCACCCCTCCACTTT.